The clone carrying this T cell receptor beta chain was seen only a few times. The cDNA had a unique molecular identifier and a template-switch universal primer site. TCRdb itself ran the 5' RACE reads through MiXCR, one entry per CDR3 protein. The repertoire includes around 450,000 distinct CDR3 sequences, 13% to 15% of them detected once, and about 0.52% sits in the top ten. Germline values: CDR1 LGHNA, CDR2 YSLEER. V shed 0 bases, J shed 6 bases, and the junction held 5 bases outside the gene matches. The CDR3 is 16 amino acids. The data are from a study of identical twins. These data also featured in a second study, about yellow fever vaccine responses in identical twins.

The chain couples TRBV4-3 to TRBJ2-2; 9 bases fit TRBD2. The source of this sequence is a woman under 30 in good health. The material sequenced was CD4+ T cells sorted from blood. As DNA, the CDR3 is TGCGCCAGCAGCCAAGATCAAATAGCGGGAGCCGGGGAGCTGTTTTTT. Residues: CASSQDQIAGAGELFF.